Sequencing of this T cell receptor beta chain was carried out in a study of long-term antiretroviral therapy in people with HIV. The immunoSEQ assay was v3.0, run at survey level. Sequencing was designed to cover 40,000-50,000 T-cell genomes in each sample. Here immunoSEQ multiplex PCR was the method, and the copy in TCRdb shows in-frame clones only, minus some. The sample has tens of thousands of clones; approximately 86% are singletons. CDR1 SGHTA and CDR2 FQGNSA come from the germline V gene. The CDR3 totals 16 residues. Trimming cost V 0 bases and J 0 bases, with 8 bases left between them. The sequence was collected from a man aged 35 to 55 with HIV. The material was unsorted PBMCs, obtained less than 2.5 years after starting antiretroviral therapy. This chain uses TRBV7-2 with TRBJ2-2; unclear D gene. CDR3 nucleotide sequence: TGTGCCAGCAGCTTAGCGAGGATCGCGAACACCGGGGAGCTGTTTTTT. Encoded protein: CASSLARIANTGELFF. The variable domain in full, completed from reference TRBV7-2 and TRBJ2-2, reads GAGVSQSPSNKVTEKGKDVELRCDPISGHTALYWYRQSLGQGLEFLIYFQGNSAPDKSGLPSDRFSAERTGGSVSTLTIQRTQQEDSAVYLCASSLARIANTGELFFGEGSRLTVL.